The clone carrying this T cell receptor beta chain was counted once. This specimen belongs to a study of circulating and synovial CD4+ cells in juvenile arthritis. This CDR3 comprises 13 residues. Germline CDR1 is SGHTA and CDR2 is FQGNSA. V was trimmed by 6 bases and J by 7 bases, leaving 15 bases between them. Libraries were prepared by immunoSEQ multiplex PCR; TCRdb keeps only in-frame clonotypes and omits some of them. Here the sample spans fewer than 35,000 clones, roughly 96% being singletons. The rearrangement links TRBV7-2 to TRBJ1-1; weak D call: TRBD1 (5 bases). The receptor's source is a human donor with juvenile idiopathic arthritis. The sample comprised CD4+ T cells from blood. The CDR3 DNA reads as TGTGCCAGCAGTTCCGACAGACTTAGTGAAGCTTTCTTT. Translated, it gives CASSSDRLSEAFF. The full variable domain, with the rest looked up from reference TRBV7-2 and TRBJ1-1, is GAGVSQSPSNKVTEKGKDVELRCDPISGHTALYWYRQSLGQGLEFLIYFQGNSAPDKSGLPSDRFSAERTGGSVSTLTIQRTQQEDSAVYLCASSSDRLSEAFFGQGTRLTVV.